The TCR beta chain under discussion was sequenced for a study of shared clonotypes between healthy human individuals. Genomic DNA per cell subset filled all wells of several immunoSEQ plates. TCRdb's table, derived via immunoSEQ multiplex PCR, lists solely in-frame clones and lacks some. The repertoire includes around 1.6 million clones, around 98% of them detected once, and roughly 0.45% sits in the top ten. The donors, healthy adults who were HIV-negative, had experienced no recent acute infections or vaccinations. Nashville, Tennessee was home to all donors, each a Caucasian adult. The length of the CDR3 is 12 residues. Trimming stripped 7 bases from V and 5 bases from J, with 8 bases between. The V gene's germline CDR1 is SNHLY and CDR2 FYNNEI.

Sample: naive CD4+ T cells sorted from blood. Specified subset: CD45RA+ positively selected. The source is a man aged 30-40 years in good health. This rearrangement joins TRBV2 to TRBJ1-4; D perhaps matches TRBD1 (6 bases). The CDR3 reads CASNDRNEKLFF. The CDR3 nucleotides read TGTGCCAGCAATGACAGGAATGAAAAACTGTTTTTT.